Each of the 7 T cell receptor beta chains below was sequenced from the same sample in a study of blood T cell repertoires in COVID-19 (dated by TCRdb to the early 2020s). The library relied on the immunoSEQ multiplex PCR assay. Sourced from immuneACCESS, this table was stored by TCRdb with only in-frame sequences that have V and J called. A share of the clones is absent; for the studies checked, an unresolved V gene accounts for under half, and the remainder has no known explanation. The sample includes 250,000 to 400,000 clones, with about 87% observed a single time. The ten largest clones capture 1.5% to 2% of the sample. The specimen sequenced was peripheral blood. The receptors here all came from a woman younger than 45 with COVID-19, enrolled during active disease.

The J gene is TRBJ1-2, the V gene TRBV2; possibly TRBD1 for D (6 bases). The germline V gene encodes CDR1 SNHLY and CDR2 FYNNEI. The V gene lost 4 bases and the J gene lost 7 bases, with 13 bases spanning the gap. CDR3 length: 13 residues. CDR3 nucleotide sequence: TGTGCCAGCAGTGGCATGGAAGGGGGTGGCTACACCTTC. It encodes CASSGMEGGGYTF. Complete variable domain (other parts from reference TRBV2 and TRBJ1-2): EPEVTQTPSHQVTQMGQEVILRCVPISNHLYFYWYRQILGQKVEFLVSFYNNEISEKSEIFDDQFSVERPDGSNFTLKIRSTKLEDSAMYFCASSGMEGGGYTFGSGTRLTVV.

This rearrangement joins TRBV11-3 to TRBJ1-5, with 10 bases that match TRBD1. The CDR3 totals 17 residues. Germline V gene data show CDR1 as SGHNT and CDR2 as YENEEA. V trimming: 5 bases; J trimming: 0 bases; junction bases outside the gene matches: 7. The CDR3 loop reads CASSPGTGVLSNQPQHF. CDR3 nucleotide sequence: TGTGCCAGCAGCCCCGGGACAGGGGTTCTTAGCAATCAGCCCCAGCATTTT.

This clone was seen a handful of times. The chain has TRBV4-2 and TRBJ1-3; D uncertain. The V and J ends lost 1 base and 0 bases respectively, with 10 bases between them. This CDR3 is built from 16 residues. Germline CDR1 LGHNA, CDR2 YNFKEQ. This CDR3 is CASSQAEGGSGNTIYF. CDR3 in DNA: TGTGCCAGCAGCCAAGCCGAGGGAGGCTCTGGAAACACCATATATTTT.

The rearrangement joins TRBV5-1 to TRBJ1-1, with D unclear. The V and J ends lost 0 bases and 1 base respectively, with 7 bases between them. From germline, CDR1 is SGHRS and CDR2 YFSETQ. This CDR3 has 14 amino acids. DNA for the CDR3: TGCGCCAGCAGCTTGGAGCCGGGGAACACTGAAGCTTTCTTT. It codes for CASSLEPGNTEAFF. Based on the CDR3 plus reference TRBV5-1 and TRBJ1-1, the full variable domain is KAGVTQTPRYLIKTRGQQVTLSCSPISGHRSVSWYQQTPGQGLQFLFEYFSETQRNKGNFPGRFSGRQFSNSRSEMNVSTLELGDSALYLCASSLEPGNTEAFFGQGTRLTVV.

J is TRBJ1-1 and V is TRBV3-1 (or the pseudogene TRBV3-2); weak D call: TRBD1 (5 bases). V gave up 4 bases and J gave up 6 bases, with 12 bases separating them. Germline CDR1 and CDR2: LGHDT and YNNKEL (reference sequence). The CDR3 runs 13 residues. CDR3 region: CASSLSRGAEAFF. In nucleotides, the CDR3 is TGTGCCAGCAGCCTCTCAAGGGGTGCTGAAGCTTTCTTT.

CDR3 sequence (DNA): TGTGCCAGCCCCTTGGGGGAGGGCTCCCCAAATTCACCCCTCCACTTT. Its translation is CASPLGEGSPNSPLHF. The V call is TRBV21-1, the J call TRBJ1-6. TRBV21-1 is listed as a pseudogene. This CDR3 contains 16 residues.

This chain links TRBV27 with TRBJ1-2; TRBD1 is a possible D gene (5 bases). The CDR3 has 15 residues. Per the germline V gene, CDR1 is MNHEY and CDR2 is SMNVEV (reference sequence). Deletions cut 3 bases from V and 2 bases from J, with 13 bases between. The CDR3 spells CASSFSSTANYGYTF. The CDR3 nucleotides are TGTGCCAGCAGTTTCTCCTCGACAGCAAACTATGGCTACACCTTC.